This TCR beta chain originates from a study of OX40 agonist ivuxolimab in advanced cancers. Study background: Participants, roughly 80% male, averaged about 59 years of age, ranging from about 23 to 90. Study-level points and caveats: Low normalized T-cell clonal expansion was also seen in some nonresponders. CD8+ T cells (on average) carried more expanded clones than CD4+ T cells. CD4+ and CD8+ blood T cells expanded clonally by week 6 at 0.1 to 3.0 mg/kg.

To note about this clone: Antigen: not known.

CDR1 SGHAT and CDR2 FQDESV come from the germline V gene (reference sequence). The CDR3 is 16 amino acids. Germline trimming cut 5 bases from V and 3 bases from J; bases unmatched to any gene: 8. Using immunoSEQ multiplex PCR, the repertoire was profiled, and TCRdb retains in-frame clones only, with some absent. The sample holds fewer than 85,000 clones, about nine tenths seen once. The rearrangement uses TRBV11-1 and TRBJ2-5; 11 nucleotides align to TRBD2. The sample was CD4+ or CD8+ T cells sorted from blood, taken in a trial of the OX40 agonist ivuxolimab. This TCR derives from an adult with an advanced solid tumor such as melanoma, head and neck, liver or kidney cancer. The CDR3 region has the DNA TGTGCCAGCAGCCGACCCACTAGCGGGAGTAAAGAGACCCAGTACTTC. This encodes CASSRPTSGSKETQYF.